This entry lists 25 T cell receptor beta chains sequenced from one sample in a study of post-analysis software for immune sequencing data. cDNA libraries of TCR beta carried unique molecular identifiers. Via MiXCR, TCRdb re-called the PCR reads, giving one row per CDR3 protein. The sample has around 400,000 distinct CDR3 sequences; 30% to 45% are singletons. Findings and caveats of the study: TRBV5-6, TRBV5-1 and TRBV20-1 belonged to a set of roughly five TRBV segments that were more frequent in patients than controls.

These receptors are not linked to any known antigen. Sequences were obtained from blood. These receptors were collected from a girl aged 10 to 17 with multiple sclerosis.

V gene TRBV20-1 combines with J gene TRBJ1-1; D is possibly TRBD1 (6 bases). With 6 bases removed from V and 0 bases from J, the gap between germline ends came to 11 bases. Germline V gene data show CDR1 as DFQATT and CDR2 as SNEGSKA (reference sequence). CDR3 length equals 13 residues. The chain's CDR3 is CSASGQLNTEAFF. The CDR3 nucleotides are TGCAGTGCCTCAGGACAGCTGAACACTGAAGCTTTCTTT.

CDR3 sequence reads: CASSLPDRVTDTQYF. CDR3 coding DNA: TGCGCCAGCAGCCTCCCGGACAGGGTTACAGATACGCAGTATTTT. The V gene is TRBV4-1, the J gene TRBJ2-3; 8 bases align to TRBD1. V shed 4 bases, J shed 3 bases, and the junction held 6 bases outside the gene matches. CDR1 and CDR2 (germline): MGHRA, YSYEKL. The CDR3 extends over 15 amino acids.

There are a few counts of this clonotype. This chain joins TRBV7-6 and TRBJ1-1; 7 nucleotides line up with TRBD1. Per the germline V gene, CDR1 is SGHVS and CDR2 is FNYEAQ. The CDR3 length is 14 residues. The ends lost 5 bases at V and 8 bases at J; junction bases unmatched: 11. CDR3 nucleotide sequence: TGTGCCAGCAGCGAGACAGGGACTTTAAGGGAAGCTTTCTTT. This gives the protein CASSETGTLREAFF.

The chain is built from TRBV5-1 and TRBJ2-1; perhaps TRBD2 as D (5 bases). The CDR3 totals 12 residues. Trimming left V 0 bases short and J 13 bases short, with 11 bases between. In germline, CDR1 is SGHRS, CDR2 YFSETQ. The CDR3 reads CASSLAGETQFF. The CDR3 bases are TGCGCCAGCAGCTTGGCCGGGGAGACCCAGTTCTTC.

The CDR3 nucleotides are TGTGCCAGCAGTAACCCGACTAACTCCTATAATTCACCCCTCCACTTT. Amino acid sequence: CASSNPTNSYNSPLHF. V and J are TRBV6-5 and TRBJ1-6; unclear D gene. Germline V gives CDR1 MNHEY, CDR2 SVGAGI. This CDR3 has 16 amino acids. V shed 5 bases and J shed 0 bases, with 11 bases lying between them.

Concerning this clonotype itself: One end of the junction fails to match germline, which may point to a read error. The rearrangement joins TRBV7-9 to TRBJ2-1, with 8 bases matching TRBD2. Per the germline V gene, CDR1 is SEHNR and CDR2 is FQNEAQ (reference sequence). CDR3 size: 17 residues. This chain's CDR3 is CASSLAATSDNYNKQFF. CDR3 coding DNA: TGTGCCAGCAGCTTAGCGGCGACTAGCGATAACTACAATAAGCAGTTCTTC.

This chain uses TRBV7-9 with TRBJ2-3, with 7 positions matching TRBD2. This CDR3 contains 17 residues. Losses at the gene ends were 2 bases for V and 4 bases for J; bases not matched to a gene: 12. The germline CDR1 and CDR2 sequences are SEHNR and FQNEAQ (reference sequence). As DNA, the CDR3 is TGTGCCAGCAGCTTAATCCTGGGAGGGATGAGAGCAGATACGCAGTATTTT. Translation: CASSLILGGMRADTQYF.

This clonotype was seen a handful of times. The chain links TRBV2 to TRBJ1-2; D call uncertain. The CDR3 loop spans 15 amino acids. CDR1 is SNHLY, CDR2 FYNNEI, per germline. Trimming removed 5 bases from V and 4 bases from J, with 17 bases in between. The CDR3: CASSKEIGKGYGYTF. CDR3 in DNA: TGTGCCAGCAGTAAGGAAATTGGGAAAGGCTATGGCTACACCTTC.

The V and J genes are TRBV19 and TRBJ1-5; possibly TRBD1 for D (5 bases). This CDR3 has 13 amino acids. The germline V gene has CDR1 LNHDA and CDR2 SQIVND (reference sequence). Trimming left V 8 bases short and J 3 bases short, with 11 bases between. CDR3 amino acids: CASVGGFNQPQHF. In nucleotides, the CDR3 is TGTGCCAGTGTGGGGGGTTTCAATCAGCCCCAGCATTTT.

The chain links TRBV5-1 to TRBJ2-7, with D hard to call. Trimming removed 0 bases from V and 0 bases from J, with 10 bases in between. The CDR3 totals 15 residues. Germline V gene sequence: CDR1 SGHRS, CDR2 YFSETQ. The CDR3 DNA is TGCGCCAGCAGCTTGGTCCCTCAGAGCTCCTACGAGCAGTACTTC. Translation gives CASSLVPQSSYEQYF.

This chain connects TRBV6-2 or TRBV6-3 to TRBJ1-5, with 7 nucleotides matching TRBD1. The V gene end was trimmed by 6 bases and the J gene end by 3 bases; junction bases not matched to a gene: 5. CDR1 and CDR2 from the germline V gene are MNHEY and SVGEGT. CDR3 length: 14 residues. CDR3 loop: CASRGTAHNQPQHF. CDR3 coding DNA: TGTGCCAGCAGGGGGACAGCGCACAATCAGCCCCAGCATTTT.

This rearrangement joins TRBV9 to TRBJ1-2; 11 bases map to TRBD1. The CDR3 covers 15 residues. From germline, CDR1 is SGDLS and CDR2 YYNGEE. V shed 4 bases, J shed 4 bases, and the junction held 6 bases outside the gene matches. The CDR3 sequence is CASSSDRGQGYGYTF. In DNA, the CDR3 is TGTGCCAGCAGCTCGGACAGGGGGCAAGGCTATGGCTACACCTTC. The whole variable domain, remainder taken from reference TRBV9 and TRBJ1-2, is DSGVTQTPKHLITATGQRVTLRCSPRSGDLSVYWYQQSLDQGLQFLIQYYNGEERAKGNILERFSAQQFPDLHSELNLSSLELGDSALYFCASSSDRGQGYGYTFGSGTRLTVV.

This clonotype has just a few counts. J is TRBJ1-1 and V is TRBV7-2, with D perhaps matching TRBD1 (5 bases). This CDR3 spans 14 amino acids. V was shortened by 5 bases and J by 1 base, with 11 bases between the two germline ends. CDR1 is SGHTA, CDR2 FQGNSA, per germline. The CDR3 DNA reads as TGTGCCAGCAGCCCTGCGGGGCGGAACACTGAAGCTTTCTTT. It codes for CASSPAGRNTEAFF.

Comments on this clonotype: This may come from a read error, since a much larger clone is one base off. The chain links TRBV9 to TRBJ2-1; D perhaps matches TRBD2 (6 bases). Germline values: CDR1 SGDLS, CDR2 YYNGEE. The CDR3 is made up of 13 amino acids. The CDR3 coding sequence is TGTGCCGGCAGCGTGGATTGGGCGGGGACGCAGTTCTTC. This encodes CAGSVDWAGTQFF.

V and J are TRBV20-1 and TRBJ1-2; D possibly corresponds to TRBD1 (6 bases). CDR3 length equals 14 residues. Trimming removed 5 bases from V and 4 bases from J, with 17 bases in between. From germline, CDR1 is DFQATT and CDR2 SNEGSKA (reference sequence). The CDR3 bases are TGCAGTGCTCGGCACAGGGAGGAGTGCTATGGCTACACCTTC. This sequence encodes CSARHREECYGYTF.

This clonotype was seen a handful of times. The V gene is TRBV20-1, the J gene TRBJ2-1; 7 bases line up with TRBD1. In germline, CDR1 is DFQATT, CDR2 SNEGSKA (reference sequence). V gave up 3 bases and J gave up 0 bases; unmatched junction bases: 8. This CDR3 contains 16 residues. The CDR3 region has the DNA TGCAGTGCTAGCTTACCGGGACAGAGCTCCTACAATGAGCAGTTCTTC. Translated: CSASLPGQSSYNEQFF.

V usage is TRBV20-1 and J usage is TRBJ2-5; perhaps D is TRBD1 or TRBD2 (5 bases each). Trimming removed 1 base from V and 6 bases from J, with 9 bases in between. This CDR3 is built from 12 residues. The V gene's germline CDR1 is DFQATT and CDR2 SNEGSKA (reference sequence). The chain's CDR3 is CSARGDGQTQYF. CDR3 in DNA: TGCAGTGCTAGAGGGGACGGGCAGACCCAGTACTTC.

This chain links TRBV4-2 with TRBJ2-1; 7 bases map to TRBD2. The CDR3 consists of 16 residues. J was trimmed by 5 bases and V by 5 bases; bases with no gene match: 12. Looked up from germline, CDR1 is LGHNA and CDR2 is YNFKEQ. The CDR3 DNA follows: TGTGCCAGCAGCGGCAGTGGGGGGGGAGCCGACAATGAGCAGTTCTTC. This translates into CASSGSGGGADNEQFF.

A few counts support this clonotype. The chain couples TRBV9 to TRBJ2-7; D may match TRBD1 or TRBD2 (6 bases each). The V and J ends lost 0 bases and 7 bases respectively, with 17 bases between them. From germline, CDR1 is SGDLS and CDR2 YYNGEE. The CDR3 runs 15 residues. Here the CDR3 reads CASSVGGRGGGEQYF. The CDR3 nucleotides read TGTGCCAGCAGCGTAGGCGGCAGGGGAGGAGGGGAGCAGTACTTC.

The chain couples TRBV9 to TRBJ2-1; D not certain. V shed 5 bases and J shed 1 base, with 10 bases lying between them. The CDR3 totals 14 residues. Germline values: CDR1 SGDLS, CDR2 YYNGEE. CDR3 DNA: TGTGCCAGCAGTTGGGCAGGATCCTACAATGAGCAGTTCTTC. It specifies CASSWAGSYNEQFF.

The chain combines TRBV28 with TRBJ2-1; D uncertain. The germline V gene has CDR1 MDHEN and CDR2 SYDVKM. The ends were cut back, 1 base at V and 9 bases at J, with 7 bases in the middle. This CDR3 contains 12 residues. The CDR3: CASSLSRSEQFF. The DNA for the CDR3 is TGTGCCAGCAGTTTATCCAGGAGTGAGCAGTTCTTC. The whole variable domain, filled in from reference TRBV28 and TRBJ2-1, reads DVKVTQSSRYLVKRTGEKVFLECVQDMDHENMFWYRQDPGLGLRLIYFSYDVKMKEKGDIPEGYSVSREKKERFSLILESASTNQTSMYLCASSLSRSEQFFGPGTRLTVL.

This clonotype occurred a few times. The chain has TRBV4-1 and TRBJ2-5; D perhaps matches TRBD1 (6 bases). V was trimmed by 4 bases and J by 11 bases, leaving 17 bases between them. The V gene's germline CDR1 is MGHRA and CDR2 YSYEKL. There are 13 residues in the CDR3. CDR3 DNA sequence: TGCGCCAGCAGCCGGACAGAATTGGGTGAGCAGTACTTC. Its protein product is CASSRTELGEQYF.

The gene calls are TRBV10-2 and TRBJ2-1, with 8 bases fitting TRBD2. After removal of 5 bases from V and 7 bases from J, the junction contained 13 bases not matched to a gene. Looked up from germline, CDR1 is WSHSY and CDR2 is SAAADI. The length of the CDR3 is 16 residues. CDR3 DNA: TGCGCCAGCAGTCCGACCCCCCGAGCGGGGGCGAATGAGCAGTTCTTC. Protein product: CASSPTPRAGANEQFF.

The V and J genes are TRBV7-9 and TRBJ2-1; 9 bases map to TRBD2. Germline lookup yields CDR1 SEHNR and CDR2 FQNEAQ (reference sequence). The ends lost 5 bases at V and 5 bases at J; junction bases unmatched: 10. The CDR3 sequence is 16 residues long. The CDR3 nucleotides are TGTGCCAGCAGCCCTCGGGCTAGCGGGGTGGACAATGAGCAGTTCTTC. As protein: CASSPRASGVDNEQFF.

The chain joins TRBV12-3 or TRBV12-4 to TRBJ1-1; D remains unclear. The V and J ends lost 6 bases and 0 bases respectively, with 5 bases between them. This CDR3 is built from 12 residues. The CDR3 sequence is CASRSMNTEAFF. The CDR3 DNA sequence: TGTGCCAGCAGGAGTATGAACACTGAAGCTTTCTTT.